This T cell receptor (beta chain) was retrieved from a study of blood T cell repertoires in COVID-19. Study summary: From the United States, Italy and Spain came samples of acute and convalescent COVID-19. Sample material is recorded as cDNA or gDNA derived from T cells, B-cell-depleted T cells, or PBMCs.

CDR3 length: 19 residues. Germline CDR1 ENHRY, CDR2 SYGVKD. V lost 5 bases, J lost 0 bases, and 25 bases lay in between. In the original processing: The assay estimated nucleated cells by amplifying reference gene primers. Repertoires were generated with immunoSEQ multiplex PCR, while TCRdb's copy carries only in-frame clones and drops some. V, J and clone size are taken as reported in that table, and D and trimming were inferred from the DNA itself. This table holds about 140,000 clones, 87% found once. The sequence came from a man aged 45-65 years who had recovered from COVID-19. Sequences were obtained from peripheral blood. The chain carries TRBV10-3 and TRBJ1-1, with a tentative D call TRBD1 (6 bases). The CDR3: CAISPRGGAPFPVNTEAFF. The CDR3 coding sequence is TGTGCCATCAGTCCGAGGGGGGGAGCACCTTTCCCGGTGAACACTGAAGCTTTCTTT.